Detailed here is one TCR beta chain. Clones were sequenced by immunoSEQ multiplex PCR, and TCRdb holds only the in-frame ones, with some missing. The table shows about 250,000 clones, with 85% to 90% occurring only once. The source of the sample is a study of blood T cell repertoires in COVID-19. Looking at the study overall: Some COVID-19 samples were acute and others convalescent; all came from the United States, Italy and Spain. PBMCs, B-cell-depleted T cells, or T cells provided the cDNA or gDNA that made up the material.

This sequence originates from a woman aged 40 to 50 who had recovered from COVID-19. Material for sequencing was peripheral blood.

CDR3 in DNA: TGTGCCAGCAGCCAATCCGTACTAGCTGCAGATACGCAGTATTTT. This sequence encodes CASSQSVLAADTQYF. The chain combines TRBV11-2 with TRBJ2-3; perhaps TRBD2 as D (6 bases). Germline CDR1 and CDR2: SGHAT and FQNNGV. This CDR3 is built from 15 residues. V shed 5 bases and J shed 4 bases, with 16 bases lying between them.